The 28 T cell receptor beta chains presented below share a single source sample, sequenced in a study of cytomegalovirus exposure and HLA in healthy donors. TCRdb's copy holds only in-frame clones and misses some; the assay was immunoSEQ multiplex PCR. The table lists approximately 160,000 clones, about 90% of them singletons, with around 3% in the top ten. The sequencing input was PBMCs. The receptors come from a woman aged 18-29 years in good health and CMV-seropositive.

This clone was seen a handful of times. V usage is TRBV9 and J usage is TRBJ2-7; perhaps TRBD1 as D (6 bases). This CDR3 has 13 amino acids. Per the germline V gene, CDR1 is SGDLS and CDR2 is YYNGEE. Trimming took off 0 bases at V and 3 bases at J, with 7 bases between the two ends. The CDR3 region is CASSVEDSYEQYF. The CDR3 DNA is TGTGCCAGCAGCGTAGAGGACAGCTACGAGCAGTACTTC.

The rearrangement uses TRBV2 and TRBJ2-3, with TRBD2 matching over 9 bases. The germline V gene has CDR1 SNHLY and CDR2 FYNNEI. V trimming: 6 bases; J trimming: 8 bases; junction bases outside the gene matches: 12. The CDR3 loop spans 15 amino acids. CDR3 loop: CASSFTGTSLVTQYF. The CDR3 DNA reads TGTGCCAGCAGCTTTACCGGGACTAGCTTGGTTACGCAGTATTTT.

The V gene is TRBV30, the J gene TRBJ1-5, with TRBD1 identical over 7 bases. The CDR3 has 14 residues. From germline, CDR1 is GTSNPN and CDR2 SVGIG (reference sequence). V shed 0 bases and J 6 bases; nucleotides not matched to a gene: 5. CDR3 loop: CAWSVQGGGQPQHF. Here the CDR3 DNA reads TGTGCCTGGAGTGTCCAGGGGGGCGGTCAGCCCCAGCATTTT.

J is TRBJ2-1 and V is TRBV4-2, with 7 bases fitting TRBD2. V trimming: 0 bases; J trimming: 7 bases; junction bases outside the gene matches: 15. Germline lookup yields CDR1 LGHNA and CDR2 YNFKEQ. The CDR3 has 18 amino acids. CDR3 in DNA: TGTGCCAGCAGCCAAGAACTCGTTCTTGGTGGACTAGAGAATGAGCAGTTCTTC. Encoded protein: CASSQELVLGGLENEQFF.

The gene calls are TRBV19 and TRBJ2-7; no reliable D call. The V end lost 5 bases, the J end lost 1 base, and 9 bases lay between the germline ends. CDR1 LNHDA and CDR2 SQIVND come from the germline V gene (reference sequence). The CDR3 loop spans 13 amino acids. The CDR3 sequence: CASSASRSYEQYF. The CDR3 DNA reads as TGTGCCAGTAGTGCTTCGAGATCCTACGAGCAGTACTTC.

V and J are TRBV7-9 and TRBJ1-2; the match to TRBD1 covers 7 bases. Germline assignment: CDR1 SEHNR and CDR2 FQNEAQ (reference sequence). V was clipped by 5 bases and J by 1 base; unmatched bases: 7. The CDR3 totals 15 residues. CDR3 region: CASSPRTGYNYGYTF. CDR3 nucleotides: TGTGCCAGCAGCCCCCGGACAGGCTATAACTATGGCTACACCTTC. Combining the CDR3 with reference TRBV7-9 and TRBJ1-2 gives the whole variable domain DTGVSQNPRHKITKRGQNVTFRCDPISEHNRLYWYRQTLGQGPEFLTYFQNEAQLEKSRLLSDRFSAERPKGSFSTLEIQRTEQGDSAMYLCASSPRTGYNYGYTFGSGTRLTVV.

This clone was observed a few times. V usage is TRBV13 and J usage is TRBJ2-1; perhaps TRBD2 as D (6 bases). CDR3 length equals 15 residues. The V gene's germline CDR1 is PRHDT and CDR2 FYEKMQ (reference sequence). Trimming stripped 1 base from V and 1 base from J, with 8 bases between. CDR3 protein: CASSLALASYNEQFF. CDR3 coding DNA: TGTGCCAGCAGCTTAGCACTAGCTTCCTACAATGAGCAGTTCTTC.

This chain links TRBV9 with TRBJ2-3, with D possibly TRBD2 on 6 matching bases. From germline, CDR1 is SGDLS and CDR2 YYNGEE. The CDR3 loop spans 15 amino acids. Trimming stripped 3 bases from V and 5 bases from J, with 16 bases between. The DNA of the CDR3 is TGTGCCAGCAGCGCGGGGGAGTCTCACATAGATACGCAGTATTTT. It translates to CASSAGESHIDTQYF.

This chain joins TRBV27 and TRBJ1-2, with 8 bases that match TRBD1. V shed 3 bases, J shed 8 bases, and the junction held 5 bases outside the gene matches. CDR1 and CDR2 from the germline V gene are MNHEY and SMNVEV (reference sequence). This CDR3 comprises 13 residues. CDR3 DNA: TGTGCCAGCAGTTTCGGGACAGGTGGCGGCTACACCTTC. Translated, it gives CASSFGTGGGYTF.

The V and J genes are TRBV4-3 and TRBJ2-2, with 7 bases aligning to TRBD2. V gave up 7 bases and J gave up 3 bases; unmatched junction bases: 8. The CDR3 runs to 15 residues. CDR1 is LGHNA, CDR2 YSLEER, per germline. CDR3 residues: CASKVSSGYTGELFF. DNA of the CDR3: TGCGCCAGCAAGGTCTCTAGCGGCTACACCGGGGAGCTGTTTTTT.

The CDR3: CASSQQDRNTEAFF. CDR3 DNA sequence: TGCGCCAGCAGCCAACAGGACAGGAACACTGAAGCTTTCTTT. This chain uses TRBV4-3 with TRBJ1-1, with D perhaps TRBD1 (6 bases). Deletions cut 2 bases from V and 1 base from J, with 8 bases between. Germline V CDR1 and CDR2: LGHNA, YSLEER. There are 14 residues in the CDR3.

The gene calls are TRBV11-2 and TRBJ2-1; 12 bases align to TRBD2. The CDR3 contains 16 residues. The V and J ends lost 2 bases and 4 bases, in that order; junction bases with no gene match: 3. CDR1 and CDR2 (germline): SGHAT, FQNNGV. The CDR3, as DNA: TGTGCCAGCAGCTTATCGCTAGCGGGGGGGTACAATGAGCAGTTCTTC. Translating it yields CASSLSLAGGYNEQFF.

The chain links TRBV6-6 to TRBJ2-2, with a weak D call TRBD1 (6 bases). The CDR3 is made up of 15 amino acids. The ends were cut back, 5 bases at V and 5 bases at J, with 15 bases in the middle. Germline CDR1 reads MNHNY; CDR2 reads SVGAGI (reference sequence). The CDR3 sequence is CASSPTGSWTGELFF. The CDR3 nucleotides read TGTGCCAGCAGTCCTACAGGGTCCTGGACCGGGGAGCTGTTTTTT.

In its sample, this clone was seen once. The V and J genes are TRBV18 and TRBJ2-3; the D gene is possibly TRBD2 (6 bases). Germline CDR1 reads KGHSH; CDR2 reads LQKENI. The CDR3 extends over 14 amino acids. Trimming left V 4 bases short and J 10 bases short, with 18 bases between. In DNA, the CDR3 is TGTGCCAGCTCACTGAAGGGGAGACCGGGGGCGCAGTATTTT. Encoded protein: CASSLKGRPGAQYF. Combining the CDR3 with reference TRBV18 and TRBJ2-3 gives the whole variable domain NAGVMQNPRHLVRRRGQEARLRCSPMKGHSHVYWYRQLPEEGLKFMVYLQKENIIDESGMPKERFSAEFPKEGPSILRIQQVVRGDSAAYFCASSLKGRPGAQYFGPGTRLTVL.

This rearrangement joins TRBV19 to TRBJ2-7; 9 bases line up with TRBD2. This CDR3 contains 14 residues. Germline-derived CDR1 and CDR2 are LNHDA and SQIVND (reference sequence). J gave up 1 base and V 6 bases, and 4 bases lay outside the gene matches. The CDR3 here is CASRASGVSYEQYF. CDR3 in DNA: TGTGCCAGTAGAGCTAGCGGGGTTTCCTACGAGCAGTACTTC. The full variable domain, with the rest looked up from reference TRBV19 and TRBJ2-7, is DGGITQSPKYLFRKEGQNVTLSCEQNLNHDAMYWYRQDPGQGLRLIYYSQIVNDFQKGDIAEGYSVSREKKESFPLTVTSAQKNPTAFYLCASRASGVSYEQYFGPGTRLTVT.

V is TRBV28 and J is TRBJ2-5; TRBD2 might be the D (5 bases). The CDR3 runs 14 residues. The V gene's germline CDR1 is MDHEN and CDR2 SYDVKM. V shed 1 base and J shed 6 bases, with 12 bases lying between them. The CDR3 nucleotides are TGTGCCAGCAGTTTATTTGCGGGCGAGCAGACCCAGTACTTC. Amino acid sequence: CASSLFAGEQTQYF.

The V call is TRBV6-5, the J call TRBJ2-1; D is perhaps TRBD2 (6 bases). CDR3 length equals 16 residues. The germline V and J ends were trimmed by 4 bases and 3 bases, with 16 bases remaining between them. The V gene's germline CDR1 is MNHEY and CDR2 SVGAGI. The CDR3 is CASSFTLARHYNEQFF. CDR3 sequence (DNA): TGTGCCAGCAGTTTCACCCTAGCGCGACACTACAATGAGCAGTTCTTC.

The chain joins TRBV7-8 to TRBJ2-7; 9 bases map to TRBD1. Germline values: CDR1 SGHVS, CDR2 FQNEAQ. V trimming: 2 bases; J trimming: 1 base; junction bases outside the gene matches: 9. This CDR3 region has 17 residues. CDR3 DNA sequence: TGTGCCAGCAGCTTAAACAGGGGGCTTTACAAATCCTACGAGCAGTACTTC. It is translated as CASSLNRGLYKSYEQYF.

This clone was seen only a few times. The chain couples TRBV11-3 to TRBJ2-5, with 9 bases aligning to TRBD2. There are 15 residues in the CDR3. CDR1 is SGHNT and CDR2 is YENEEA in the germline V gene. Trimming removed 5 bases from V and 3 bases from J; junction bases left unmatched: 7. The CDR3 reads CASSLTSGSKETQYF. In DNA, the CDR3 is TGTGCCAGCAGCCTGACTAGCGGCTCTAAAGAGACCCAGTACTTC.

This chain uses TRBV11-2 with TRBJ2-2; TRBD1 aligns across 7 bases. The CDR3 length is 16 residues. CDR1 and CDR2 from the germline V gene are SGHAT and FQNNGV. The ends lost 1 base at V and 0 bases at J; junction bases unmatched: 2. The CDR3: CASSLAQGANTGELFF. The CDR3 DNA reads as TGTGCCAGCAGCTTAGCCCAGGGGGCGAACACCGGGGAGCTGTTTTTT.

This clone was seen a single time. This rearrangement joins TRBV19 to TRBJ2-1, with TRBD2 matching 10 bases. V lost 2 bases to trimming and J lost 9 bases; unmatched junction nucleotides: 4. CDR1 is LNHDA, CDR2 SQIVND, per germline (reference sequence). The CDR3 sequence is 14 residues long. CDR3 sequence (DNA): TGTGCCAGTAGTATACTAGCGGGAGAAGGTGAGCAGTTCTTC. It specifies CASSILAGEGEQFF. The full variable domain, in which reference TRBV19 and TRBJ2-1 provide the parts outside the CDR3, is DGGITQSPKYLFRKEGQNVTLSCEQNLNHDAMYWYRQDPGQGLRLIYYSQIVNDFQKGDIAEGYSVSREKKESFPLTVTSAQKNPTAFYLCASSILAGEGEQFFGPGTRLTVL.

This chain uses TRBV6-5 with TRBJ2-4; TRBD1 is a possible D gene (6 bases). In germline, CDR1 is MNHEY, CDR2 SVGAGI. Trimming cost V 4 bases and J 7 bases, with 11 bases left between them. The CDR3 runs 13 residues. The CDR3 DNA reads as TGTGCCAGCAGTTTAACAGGGTGGAACATTCAGTACTTC. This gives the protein CASSLTGWNIQYF.

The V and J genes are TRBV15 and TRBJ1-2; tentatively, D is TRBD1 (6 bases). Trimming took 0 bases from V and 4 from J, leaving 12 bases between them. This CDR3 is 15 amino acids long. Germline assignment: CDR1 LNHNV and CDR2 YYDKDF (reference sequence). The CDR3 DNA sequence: TGTGCCACCAGCAGAGAAGCAGGGGCGGTCTATGGCTACACCTTC. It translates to CATSREAGAVYGYTF. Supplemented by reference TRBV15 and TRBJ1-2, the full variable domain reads DAMVIQNPRYQVTQFGKPVTLSCSQTLNHNVMYWYQQKSSQAPKLLFHYYDKDFNNEADTPDNFQSRRPNTSFCFLDIRSPGLGDTAMYLCATSREAGAVYGYTFGSGTRLTVV.

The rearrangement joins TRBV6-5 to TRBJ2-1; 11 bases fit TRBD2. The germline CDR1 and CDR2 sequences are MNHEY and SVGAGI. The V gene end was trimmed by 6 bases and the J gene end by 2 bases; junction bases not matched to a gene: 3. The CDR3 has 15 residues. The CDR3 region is CASSYSGRAYNEQFF. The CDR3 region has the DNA TGTGCCAGCAGCTATAGCGGGAGGGCCTACAATGAGCAGTTCTTC.

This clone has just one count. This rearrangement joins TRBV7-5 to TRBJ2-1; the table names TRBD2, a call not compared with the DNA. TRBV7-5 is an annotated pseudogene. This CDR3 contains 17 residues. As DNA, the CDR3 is TGTGTCAGAAGCTTAGTCCCCGGGGGTCCATACTACAATGAGCAGTTCTTC. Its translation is CVRSLVPGGPYYNEQFF.

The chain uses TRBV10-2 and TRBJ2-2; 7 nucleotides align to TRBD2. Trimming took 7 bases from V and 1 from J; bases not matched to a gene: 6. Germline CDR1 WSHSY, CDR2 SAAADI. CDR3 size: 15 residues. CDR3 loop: CASIQAGRNTGELFF. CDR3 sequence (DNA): TGCGCCAGCATCCAAGCGGGGAGGAACACCGGGGAGCTGTTTTTT.

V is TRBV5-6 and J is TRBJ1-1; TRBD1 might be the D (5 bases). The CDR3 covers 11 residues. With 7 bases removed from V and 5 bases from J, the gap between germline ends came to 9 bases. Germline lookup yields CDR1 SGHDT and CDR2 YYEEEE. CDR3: CASWEGTEAFF. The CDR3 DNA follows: TGTGCCAGCTGGGAGGGGACTGAAGCTTTCTTT.

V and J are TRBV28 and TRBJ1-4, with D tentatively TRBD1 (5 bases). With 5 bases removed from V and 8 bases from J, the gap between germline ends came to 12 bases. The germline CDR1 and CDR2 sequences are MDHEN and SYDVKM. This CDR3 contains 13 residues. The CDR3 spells CASSPRQWEKLFF. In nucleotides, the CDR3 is TGTGCCAGCAGTCCCAGACAGTGGGAAAAACTGTTTTTT. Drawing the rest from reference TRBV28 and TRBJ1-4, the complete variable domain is DVKVTQSSRYLVKRTGEKVFLECVQDMDHENMFWYRQDPGLGLRLIYFSYDVKMKEKGDIPEGYSVSREKKERFSLILESASTNQTSMYLCASSPRQWEKLFFGSGTQLSVL.